These 5 T cell receptor beta chains came from one sample sequenced in a study of shared clonotypes between healthy human individuals. The table came from immunoSEQ multiplex PCR; TCRdb's copy has only in-frame clones and leaves some out. The sample lists about 530,000 clones, almost 80% occurring once. Sequences were obtained from PBMCs. These receptor sequences come from a woman aged 35 to 49 in good health. Some clones in this sample may be carry-over from other donors' samples.

CDR3 loop: CSAPRSGELFF. The CDR3 nucleotides are TGCAGTGCACCTCGGAGCGGGGAGCTGTTTTTT. The rearrangement uses TRBV20-1 and TRBJ2-2; D unclear. Germline CDR1 reads DFQATT; CDR2 reads SNEGSKA (reference sequence). The CDR3 consists of 11 residues. The V and J ends lost 6 bases and 7 bases respectively, with 9 bases between them.

The V call is TRBV6-5, the J call TRBJ2-5; D is perhaps TRBD1 (7 bases). Near its end, the DNA agrees better with TRBJ2-7, so the J call may be wrong. CDR1 and CDR2 from the germline V gene are MNHEY and SVGAGI. The CDR3 totals 14 residues. CDR3 amino acids: CASRPTHRGGEQYF. CDR3 DNA sequence: TGTGCCAGCAGACCCACTCACAGGGGAGGCGAGCAGTACTTC.

V gene TRBV7-8 combines with J gene TRBJ2-1; tentatively, D is TRBD1 (6 bases). CDR1 is SGHVS, CDR2 FQNEAQ, per germline. The V end lost 5 bases, the J end lost 6 bases, and 14 bases lay between the germline ends. This CDR3 contains 14 residues. CDR3 in amino acids: CASSLDTRGNEQFF. CDR3 sequence (DNA): TGTGCCAGCAGCCTAGACACCAGGGGCAATGAGCAGTTCTTC.

This chain uses TRBV27 with TRBJ2-2; 8 positions agree with TRBD2. The trim removed 6 bases at V and 2 bases at J, leaving 8 bases unmatched. CDR1 and CDR2 (germline): MNHEY, SMNVEV (reference sequence). The CDR3 contains 16 residues. The CDR3 DNA follows: TGTGCCAGCAGAACTCGACTAGCGCATAACACCGGGGAGCTGTTTTTT. As protein: CASRTRLAHNTGELFF.

The rearrangement links TRBV5-1 to TRBJ2-3; 8 nucleotides align to TRBD1. Germline-derived CDR1 and CDR2 are SGHRS and YFSETQ. V lost 6 bases, J lost 4 bases, and 10 bases stayed unmatched. The CDR3 consists of 15 residues. The CDR3, as DNA: TGCGCCAGCATCCCTAACAGGGGGGACGCAGATACGCAGTATTTT. Amino acids: CASIPNRGDADTQYF. Supplemented by reference TRBV5-1 and TRBJ2-3, the full variable domain reads KAGVTQTPRYLIKTRGQQVTLSCSPISGHRSVSWYQQTPGQGLQFLFEYFSETQRNKGNFPGRFSGRQFSNSRSEMNVSTLELGDSALYLCASIPNRGDADTQYFGPGTRLTVL.